A single sample is the source of the 19 T cell receptor beta chains below, sequenced in a study of CD8 T cells in ankylosing spondylitis. MiXCR was run by TCRdb on the 5' RACE reads, yielding one entry per CDR3 protein. The table includes under 150,000 distinct CDR3 sequences, over 7% detected once. The sample comprised blood, either unsorted or a sorted T cell fraction (not recorded which). These receptors all come from a male donor with ankylosing spondylitis or in good health (not recorded which).

Only a few counts were recorded for this clonotype. The chain links TRBV29-1 to TRBJ2-1; 8 bases align to TRBD1. This CDR3 has 14 residues. Germline loops: CDR1 SQVTM, CDR2 ANQGSEA. The CDR3 spells CSAVGDRFYNEQFF. CDR3 DNA sequence: TGCAGTGCAGTGGGGGACAGGTTTTACAATGAGCAGTTCTTC.

The V and J genes are TRBV7-2 and TRBJ2-5; TRBD2 aligns across 7 bases. Germline V gene data show CDR1 as SGHTA and CDR2 as FQGNSA. V shed 0 bases and J 2 bases; nucleotides not matched to a gene: 0. This CDR3 is built from 14 residues. CDR3 nucleotides: TGTGCCAGCAGCTTAGCGGGACTACAAGAGACCCAGTACTTC. Its translation is CASSLAGLQETQYF.

In its sample, this clonotype was seen many times. The gene calls are TRBV6-2 or TRBV6-3 and TRBJ2-3; the D is unclear. CDR1 is MNHEY, CDR2 SVGEGT, per germline. V lost 6 bases and J lost 3, with 13 bases in between. The CDR3 consists of 14 residues. This CDR3 reads CASSTELLTDTQYF. As DNA, the CDR3 is TGTGCCAGCAGCACGGAACTGTTAACAGATACGCAGTATTTT.

This clonotype was observed a handful of times. The chain couples TRBV6-2 or TRBV6-3 to TRBJ2-5; 13 nucleotides line up with TRBD2. The CDR3 contains 21 residues. CDR1 is MNHEY and CDR2 is SVGEGT in the germline V gene. The V and J ends lost 5 bases and 1 base, in that order; junction bases with no gene match: 19. The CDR3 DNA follows: TGTGCCAGCAGTCCTCCACCGGGACTAGCGGGACCGGGTTGGTCCCAAGAGACCCAGTACTTC. This translates into CASSPPPGLAGPGWSQETQYF.

This clonotype was observed once. The gene calls are TRBV4-1 and TRBJ2-3; the D is unclear. The CDR3 sequence is 15 residues long. Trimming left V 2 bases short and J 4 bases short, with 13 bases between. In germline, CDR1 is MGHRA, CDR2 YSYEKL. As DNA, the CDR3 is TGCGCCAGCAGCCAACGCTCGGCCAGCCCAGATACGCAGTATTTT. Translating it yields CASSQRSASPDTQYF.

Turning to this clonotype: Possible read error: a much larger clone is one base away. This chain links TRBV20-1 with TRBJ1-1; D is perhaps TRBD1 (5 bases). The CDR3 sequence is 12 residues long. Germline V gene lookup returns CDR1 DFQATT and CDR2 SNEGSKA (reference sequence). The CDR3 region is CSASAGSTESFF. The CDR3 DNA reads TGCAGTGCTAGTGCAGGGAGCACTGAATCTTTCTTT.

This clonotype was detected many times. V is TRBV5-1 and J is TRBJ2-4; 7 bases map to TRBD1. The CDR3 spans 16 residues. Germline CDR1 is SGHRS and CDR2 is YFSETQ. V was pared by 2 bases and J by 2 bases, with 7 bases of the junction left unmatched. The CDR3 spells CASSFDRDGPKNIQYF. The CDR3 nucleotides read TGCGCCAGCAGCTTCGACAGGGACGGACCCAAAAACATTCAGTACTTC.

This clonotype showed up many times. The V gene is TRBV27, the J gene TRBJ1-5; TRBD1 agrees at 10 bases. Germline V gene lookup returns CDR1 MNHEY and CDR2 SMNVEV (reference sequence). Trimming at V came to 5 bases and at J to 7 bases, leaving 11 bases not matched to a gene. CDR3 size: 16 residues. CDR3 DNA sequence: TGTGCCAGCAGTACCTCGACAGGGGGCTACACACAGCCCCAGCATTTT. It codes for CASSTSTGGYTQPQHF.

This clonotype was seen ten or more times. The V call is TRBV25-1, the J call TRBJ2-7, with 8 bases aligning to TRBD1. Trimming cost V 4 bases and J 2 bases; bases outside gene matches: 4. Germline CDR1 and CDR2: MGHDK and SYGVNS. This CDR3 spans 14 amino acids. The CDR3 DNA is TGTGCCAGCAGTGTAGCACAGGGGGCCTACGAGCAGTACTTC. This gives the protein CASSVAQGAYEQYF.

The rearrangement uses TRBV20-1 and TRBJ2-3, with unresolved D. Trimming took off 3 bases at V and 0 bases at J, with 7 bases between the two ends. This CDR3 region has 13 residues. Germline lookup yields CDR1 DFQATT and CDR2 SNEGSKA (reference sequence). In DNA, the CDR3 is TGCAGTGCTAGCGCGGTTAGCACAGATACGCAGTATTTT. This sequence encodes CSASAVSTDTQYF.

This clonotype was seen repeatedly, ten times or more. V usage is TRBV5-1 and J usage is TRBJ2-4; tentative D call: TRBD2 (6 bases). Germline V gene data show CDR1 as SGHRS and CDR2 as YFSETQ. The V end lost 4 bases, the J end lost 8 bases, and 19 bases lay between the germline ends. The CDR3 covers 15 residues. DNA of the CDR3: TGCGCCAGCAGCATCCGACCGGGACTTGAGGACATTCAGTACTTC. Residues: CASSIRPGLEDIQYF.

This clonotype was detected ten times or more. The chain combines TRBV7-6 with TRBJ2-5; D gene unclear. Trimming cost V 4 bases and J 0 bases, with 3 bases left between them. The length of the CDR3 is 12 residues. Germline assignment: CDR1 SGHVS and CDR2 FNYEAQ. The CDR3 is CASSWYQETQYF. The CDR3 DNA follows: TGTGCCAGCAGCTGGTACCAAGAGACCCAGTACTTC.

The gene calls are TRBV27 and TRBJ2-3; 7 bases agree with TRBD1. This CDR3 region has 15 residues. V dropped 4 bases and J dropped 5; count of bases not matched to a gene: 9. Germline CDR1 MNHEY, CDR2 SMNVEV (reference sequence). The CDR3 is CASSSRTGARDTQYF. CDR3 DNA: TGTGCCAGCAGTTCCCGAACAGGGGCAAGAGATACGCAGTATTTT.

This clonotype has at least ten counts. The chain joins TRBV12-3 or TRBV12-4 to TRBJ2-2; 10 positions agree with TRBD2. The CDR3 extends over 17 amino acids. Trimming at V came to 4 bases and at J to 8 bases, leaving 13 bases not matched to a gene. CDR3 in DNA: TGTGCCAGCAGTTCTCCAACCCTAGCGGGAGTCTTTGGGGAGCTGTTTTTT. It specifies CASSSPTLAGVFGELFF.

The chain couples TRBV15 to TRBJ2-7; possible D gene TRBD1, 5 bases. Trimming removed 3 bases at V and 6 bases at J, with 24 bases between. The CDR3 totals 17 residues. Germline values: CDR1 LNHNV, CDR2 YYDKDF (reference sequence). This chain's CDR3 is CATSSYPQGLCRSEQYF. The CDR3 DNA follows: TGTGCCACCAGCAGTTATCCCCAGGGTCTTTGTCGGAGCGAGCAGTACTTC. The full variable domain, rest sourced from reference TRBV15 and TRBJ2-7, is DAMVIQNPRYQVTQFGKPVTLSCSQTLNHNVMYWYQQKSSQAPKLLFHYYDKDFNNEADTPDNFQSRRPNTSFCFLDIRSPGLGDTAMYLCATSSYPQGLCRSEQYFGPGTRLTVT.

This clonotype was seen ten or more times. The V and J genes are TRBV7-3 and TRBJ2-2, with D possibly TRBD2 on 6 matching bases. Trimming removed 5 bases at V and 0 bases at J, with 13 bases between. CDR3 length: 16 amino acids. Germline-derived CDR1 and CDR2 are SGHTA and FQGTGA. CDR3 DNA: TGTGCCAGCAGCCGTACGGGGGTCGCGAACACCGGGGAGCTGTTTTTT. It yields the protein CASSRTGVANTGELFF.

This clonotype occurred many times. The J gene is TRBJ2-5, the V gene TRBV4-3, with 9 positions matching TRBD2. V lost 0 bases and J lost 5; bases outside the gene matches: 7. Germline loops: CDR1 LGHNA, CDR2 YSLEER. The CDR3 sequence is 16 residues long. CDR3 residues: CASSQDSLAGFETQYF. Here the CDR3 DNA reads TGCGCCAGCAGCCAAGATTCCCTAGCGGGATTTGAGACCCAGTACTTC.

This clonotype was counted at least ten times. The chain employs TRBV5-1 and TRBJ2-7; maybe TRBD1 (6 bases). The CDR3 is 16 amino acids. V was trimmed by 1 base and J by 2 bases, leaving 16 bases between them. Germline V gives CDR1 SGHRS, CDR2 YFSETQ. The CDR3 sequence is CASSLSPDRTTYEQYF. CDR3 sequence (DNA): TGCGCCAGCAGCTTGAGTCCAGACAGGACCACCTACGAGCAGTACTTC.

This clonotype was seen repeatedly, ten times or more. The J gene is TRBJ2-7, the V gene TRBV6-1; 10 bases align to TRBD2. V lost 6 bases, J lost 0 bases, and 8 bases stayed unmatched. Germline loops: CDR1 MNHNS, CDR2 SASEGT. This CDR3 region has 16 residues. The CDR3 loop reads CASSRGLAESSYEQYF. In nucleotides, the CDR3 is TGTGCCAGCAGCCGTGGACTAGCGGAAAGCTCCTACGAGCAGTACTTC.